A single sample gave rise to the 6 T cell receptor beta chains below, sequenced in a study of cytomegalovirus exposure and HLA in healthy donors. This PCR relied on a set of 60 Vbeta primers and 13 Jbeta primers. Here immunoSEQ multiplex PCR was the method, and the copy in TCRdb shows in-frame clones only, minus some. The table has some 190,000 clones, approximately 80% seen once. The sample consisted of PBMCs. These receptors were obtained from a girl aged 10-17 years in good health and CMV-seropositive.

The chain joins TRBV29-1 to TRBJ1-3; weak D call: TRBD1 (5 bases). The germline V gene has CDR1 SQVTM and CDR2 ANQGSEA. V was shortened by 7 bases and J by 2 bases, with 12 bases between the two germline ends. CDR3 length equals 13 residues. The CDR3 DNA is TGCAGCGGTCGATTAGGGGCTGGAAACACCATATATTTT. This sequence encodes CSGRLGAGNTIYF. The whole variable domain, remainder taken from reference TRBV29-1 and TRBJ1-3, is SAVISQKPSRDICQRGTSLTIQCQVDSQVTMMFWYRQQPGQSLTLIATANQGSEATYESGFVIDKFPISRPNLTFSTLTVSNMSPEDSSIYLCSGRLGAGNTIYFGEGSWLTVV.

The chain employs TRBV10-3 and TRBJ1-1; 9 bases map to TRBD1. Germline CDR1 is ENHRY and CDR2 is SYGVKD. After removal of 4 bases from V and 0 bases from J, the junction contained 6 bases not matched to a gene. CDR3 size: 16 residues. The CDR3 DNA reads TGTGCCATCAGTGCCGGGACAGGGCTACTGAACACTGAAGCTTTCTTT. Translating gives CAISAGTGLLNTEAFF.

The chain is built from TRBV5-1 and TRBJ2-1; perhaps TRBD2 as D (6 bases). Trimming took 3 bases from V and 8 from J, leaving 12 bases between them. The CDR3 spans 13 residues. Germline V gene lookup returns CDR1 SGHRS and CDR2 YFSETQ. The CDR3 sequence is CASSSEGGHEQFF. CDR3 in DNA: TGCGCCAGCAGCTCCGAGGGAGGACATGAGCAGTTCTTC.

The chain is built from TRBV29-1 and TRBJ2-7; TRBD1 agrees at 9 bases. From germline, CDR1 is SQVTM and CDR2 ANQGSEA. With V trimmed by 3 bases and J by 0 bases, 6 bases remained unmatched. The CDR3 covers 15 residues. The CDR3 DNA reads as TGCAGCGTTGAGCCCCGGACAGGGGACTCCTACGAGCAGTACTTC. It is translated as CSVEPRTGDSYEQYF.

The chain joins TRBV6-4 to TRBJ1-2; a weak D match, TRBD1 (6 bases). The germline gives CDR1 MRHNA, CDR2 SNTAGT. There are 15 residues in the CDR3. V was shortened by 4 bases and J by 8 bases, with 20 bases between the two germline ends. The CDR3 sequence: CASSVFRWAGEGYTF. CDR3 coding DNA: TGTGCCAGCAGTGTTTTTAGGTGGGCAGGGGAGGGCTACACCTTC.

The V call is TRBV6-1, the J call TRBJ2-1; 7 bases line up with TRBD2. The CDR3 length is 13 residues. Trimming took 7 bases from V and 4 from J; bases not matched to a gene: 4. In germline, CDR1 is MNHNS, CDR2 SASEGT. In nucleotides, the CDR3 is TGTGCCAGCAAAGCGGGAATATACAATGAGCAGTTCTTC. It codes for CASKAGIYNEQFF.